A single sample is the source of the 26 T cell receptor beta chains below, sequenced in a study of T cells after yellow fever vaccination. TCRdb re-called the 5' RACE reads through MiXCR, storing one row per CDR3 protein. Here the sample spans more than 450,000 distinct CDR3 sequences, just over 20% being singletons. The specimen comprised PBMCs, sampled approximately 20 days after the first yellow fever vaccination. These receptors originate from a man aged 18 to 35 who received the YFV17D yellow fever vaccine.

This clonotype was counted only a few times. J is TRBJ2-4 and V is TRBV7-3; 7 bases are a match to TRBD1. The J segment lost 9 bases and the V segment lost 5 bases, leaving 10 bases of the junction unmatched. Germline V CDR1 and CDR2: SGHTA, FQGTGA. The CDR3 is 14 residues long. The CDR3 sequence: CASSLGTANGIQYF. As DNA, the CDR3 is TGTGCCAGCAGCCTAGGGACAGCCAACGGCATTCAGTACTTC.

The chain employs TRBV11-2 and TRBJ2-1; 9 bases agree with TRBD2. The CDR3 length is 20 residues. V trimming: 1 base; J trimming: 1 base; junction bases outside the gene matches: 14. Germline-derived CDR1 and CDR2 are SGHAT and FQNNGV. The DNA for the CDR3 is TGTGCCAGCAGCTTAGTCCAGGTGACTAGCGGCTCCTTTTCCTACAATGAGCAGTTCTTC. Its protein is CASSLVQVTSGSFSYNEQFF.

The CDR3 loop reads CASSVWGHQPQHF. DNA for the CDR3: TGTGCCAGCAGTGTCTGGGGACATCAGCCCCAGCATTTT. V gene TRBV2 combines with J gene TRBJ1-5, with D maybe TRBD1 (5 bases). The CDR3 extends over 13 amino acids. Per the germline V gene, CDR1 is SNHLY and CDR2 is FYNNEI. V was trimmed by 4 bases and J by 5 bases, leaving 9 bases between them. The full variable domain, completed using reference TRBV2 and TRBJ1-5, is EPEVTQTPSHQVTQMGQEVILRCVPISNHLYFYWYRQILGQKVEFLVSFYNNEISEKSEIFDDQFSVERPDGSNFTLKIRSTKLEDSAMYFCASSVWGHQPQHFGDGTRLSIL.

This clonotype was seen more than once but under ten times. V and J are TRBV11-2 and TRBJ2-5, with TRBD1 identical over 8 bases. Looked up from germline, CDR1 is SGHAT and CDR2 is FQNNGV. The CDR3 has 14 residues. V trimming: 5 bases; J trimming: 4 bases; junction bases outside the gene matches: 6. The CDR3 spells CASSPLQGVETQYF. CDR3 coding DNA: TGTGCCAGCAGCCCACTACAGGGGGTAGAGACCCAGTACTTC.

This clonotype was seen a handful of times. V and J are TRBV5-1 and TRBJ2-3; the match to TRBD2 covers 11 bases. V shed 4 bases, J shed 6 bases, and the junction held 22 bases outside the gene matches. CDR1 is SGHRS, CDR2 YFSETQ, per germline. The length of the CDR3 is 20 residues. The CDR3 sequence: CASSPAGAELAGDLTDTQYF. The CDR3 bases are TGCGCCAGCAGCCCGGCGGGGGCAGAACTAGCGGGGGACCTCACGGATACGCAGTATTTT.

V usage is TRBV18 and J usage is TRBJ2-1, with TRBD2 as a possible D gene (7 bases). The germline CDR1 and CDR2 sequences are KGHSH and LQKENI. V was pared by 3 bases and J by 9 bases, with 12 bases between. The CDR3 consists of 13 residues. CDR3 sequence reads: CASSPGGGGEQFF. The CDR3 DNA reads TGTGCCAGCTCACCCGGCGGGGGCGGTGAGCAGTTCTTC.

This clonotype was observed at least ten times. The chain has TRBV5-1 and TRBJ2-3; D is undetermined. The germline V and J ends were trimmed by 5 bases and 0 bases, with 7 bases remaining between them. Germline-derived CDR1 and CDR2 are SGHRS and YFSETQ. This CDR3 comprises 13 residues. CDR3 protein: CASRRGSTDTQYF. CDR3 sequence (DNA): TGCGCCAGCAGACGAGGTAGCACAGATACGCAGTATTTT.

This clonotype was observed once. The rearrangement links TRBV5-4 to TRBJ2-7, with 9 bases matching TRBD2. The ends lost 0 bases at V and 0 bases at J; junction bases unmatched: 1. The germline V gene has CDR1 SGHNT and CDR2 YYREEE (reference sequence). This CDR3 region has 15 residues. CDR3 residues: CASSLGTSDSYEQYF. Here the CDR3 DNA reads TGTGCCAGCAGCTTGGGGACTAGCGACTCCTACGAGCAGTACTTC.

This chain joins TRBV20-1 and TRBJ2-5; TRBD2 might be the D (7 bases). The ends were cut back, 5 bases at V and 5 bases at J, with 21 bases in the middle. Per the germline V gene, CDR1 is DFQATT and CDR2 is SNEGSKA (reference sequence). The CDR3 has 15 residues. CDR3 bases: TGCAGTGCTCAAGTGGGGGGGCGGGCGCGGGAGACCCAGTACTTC. Translating gives CSAQVGGRARETQYF.

The chain links TRBV5-4 to TRBJ2-7; no clear D. V lost 4 bases and J lost 3, with 14 bases in between. Germline lookup yields CDR1 SGHNT and CDR2 YYREEE (reference sequence). The length of the CDR3 is 14 residues. The CDR3: CASSPSDGYYEQYF. Written as DNA, the CDR3 is TGTGCCAGCAGCCCTTCGGACGGTTACTACGAGCAGTACTTC.

This clonotype has just a few counts. The genes are TRBV27 and TRBJ2-7; 8 bases fit TRBD1. V lost 2 bases and J lost 1; bases outside the gene matches: 4. This CDR3 has 15 amino acids. Germline V gene lookup returns CDR1 MNHEY and CDR2 SMNVEV (reference sequence). CDR3 region: CASSLKGQGSYEQYF. The CDR3 DNA follows: TGTGCCAGCAGTTTAAAAGGACAGGGATCCTACGAGCAGTACTTC.

This clonotype was observed at least ten times. This chain links TRBV7-3 with TRBJ2-2; 12 bases are shared with TRBD1. Per the germline V gene, CDR1 is SGHTA and CDR2 is FQGTGA. There are 17 residues in the CDR3. Trimming at V came to 5 bases and at J to 5 bases, leaving 9 bases not matched to a gene. Here the CDR3 reads CASSLTGQGARTGELFF. The CDR3 coding sequence is TGTGCCAGCAGCCTTACGGGACAGGGGGCACGGACCGGGGAGCTGTTTTTT.

The rearrangement uses TRBV6-5 and TRBJ2-1; D is uncertain. Germline V gene data show CDR1 as MNHEY and CDR2 as SVGAGI. Trimming removed 0 bases from V and 9 bases from J, with 15 bases in between. The CDR3 has 15 amino acids. DNA for the CDR3: TGTGCCAGCAGTTACTCCGGCGGTTCGAGCACTGAGCAGTTCTTC. Translated: CASSYSGGSSTEQFF.

Many counts were recorded for this clonotype. This chain links TRBV6-1 with TRBJ2-7; 7 nucleotides line up with TRBD1. The ends lost 1 base at V and 0 bases at J; junction bases unmatched: 0. CDR1 is MNHNS, CDR2 SASEGT, per germline. CDR3 length: 14 amino acids. The CDR3 region is CASSEGDSSYEQYV. CDR3 DNA sequence: TGTGCCAGCAGTGAAGGGGACAGCTCCTACGAGCAGTACGTC.

This clonotype was observed a few times. The V call is TRBV6-5, the J call TRBJ2-3; D ambiguous. Germline CDR1 is MNHEY and CDR2 is SVGAGI. This CDR3 is built from 14 residues. Trimming cost V 0 bases and J 4 bases, with 8 bases left between them. CDR3 in amino acids: CASSYSKVADTQYF. As DNA, the CDR3 is TGTGCCAGCAGTTACTCGAAGGTAGCAGATACGCAGTATTTT.

This chain uses TRBV7-8 with TRBJ2-3; D ambiguous. CDR3 length equals 13 residues. Per the germline V gene, CDR1 is SGHVS and CDR2 is FQNEAQ. Trimming cost V 2 bases and J 5 bases, with 8 bases left between them. This chain's CDR3 is CASSLPVGDTQYF. DNA of the CDR3: TGTGCCAGCAGCTTACCAGTTGGAGATACGCAGTATTTT.

This clonotype was picked up a small number of times. This chain connects TRBV2 to TRBJ2-5; 14 bases fit TRBD2. This CDR3 has 15 amino acids. V was clipped by 10 bases and J by 5 bases; unmatched bases: 9. Germline V gene data show CDR1 as SNHLY and CDR2 as FYNNEI. CDR3 coding DNA: TGTGCCACCAGAGGACTAGCGGGGGGAGCGGAGACCCAGTACTTC. The encoded protein is CATRGLAGGAETQYF.

This chain uses TRBV9 with TRBJ2-1, with TRBD1 as a possible D gene (5 bases). CDR1 and CDR2 from the germline V gene are SGDLS and YYNGEE. The CDR3 consists of 14 residues. Trimming left V 0 bases short and J 3 bases short, with 7 bases between. The DNA for the CDR3 is TGTGCCAGCAGCGTAGGGGGCATCTACAATGAGCAGTTCTTC. Protein: CASSVGGIYNEQFF.

This clonotype was observed a few times. The chain uses TRBV6-1 and TRBJ2-2; 7 bases agree with TRBD2. The ends lost 6 bases at V and 7 bases at J; junction bases unmatched: 17. This CDR3 comprises 17 residues. The V gene's germline CDR1 is MNHNS and CDR2 SASEGT. The chain's CDR3 is CASSQIFRTRGFGELFF. The CDR3 DNA reads TGTGCCAGCAGCCAGATTTTTAGGACTAGGGGATTCGGGGAGCTGTTTTTT.

This clonotype occurred a few times. The rearrangement links TRBV6-1 to TRBJ1-1, with D unclear. Germline lookup yields CDR1 MNHNS and CDR2 SASEGT. V lost 7 bases, J lost 1 base, and 13 bases lay in between. The CDR3 extends over 14 amino acids. Here the CDR3 DNA reads TGTGCCAGCACCTCGGGAGGTTCGAACACTGAAGCTTTCTTT. Its translation is CASTSGGSNTEAFF.

The rearrangement links TRBV2 to TRBJ2-2, with a possible D match to TRBD1 (5 bases). The germline gives CDR1 SNHLY, CDR2 FYNNEI. Deletions cut 11 bases from V and 7 bases from J, with 14 bases between. The CDR3 has 12 amino acids. CDR3 residues: CASREDGGELFF. Written as DNA, the CDR3 is TGTGCCTCCAGGGAAGACGGCGGGGAGCTGTTTTTT.

This clonotype was observed a few times. This rearrangement joins TRBV6-5 to TRBJ2-7, with 9 bases lining up with TRBD1. V lost 4 bases, J lost 5 bases, and 9 bases stayed unmatched. The CDR3 loop spans 15 amino acids. Looked up from germline, CDR1 is MNHEY and CDR2 is SVGAGI. The CDR3 bases are TGTGCCAGCAGTTCGAACAGGGGGCGGTTGGACGAGCAGTACGTC. Translating it yields CASSSNRGRLDEQYV.

In its sample, this clonotype was seen many times. CDR3 in DNA: TGCAGTGCTATAGCGGGGGGGCCGGGAGAGACCCAGTACTTC. Its protein is CSAIAGGPGETQYF. This chain uses TRBV20-1 with TRBJ2-5, with 11 bases lining up with TRBD2. In germline, CDR1 is DFQATT, CDR2 SNEGSKA (reference sequence). With 4 bases clipped from V and 4 bases from J, the junction kept 5 bases outside the gene matches. The length of the CDR3 is 14 residues.

The table lists this clonotype with a few counts. The chain couples TRBV4-3 to TRBJ1-2, with D tentatively TRBD1 (5 bases). Germline V gives CDR1 LGHNA, CDR2 YSLEER. Trimming took off 3 bases at V and 2 bases at J, with 10 bases between the two ends. The CDR3 length is 14 residues. CDR3 nucleotide sequence: TGCGCCAGCAGCCAGGGGCGACAGAACTATGGCTACACCTTC. Protein product: CASSQGRQNYGYTF.

The CDR3 loop is CASSFLAGGTTDTQYF. CDR3 nucleotides: TGTGCCAGCAGCTTCTTAGCGGGGGGTACCACAGATACGCAGTATTTT. The chain joins TRBV7-6 to TRBJ2-3; 10 nucleotides align to TRBD2. With 3 bases clipped from V and 2 bases from J, the junction kept 5 bases outside the gene matches. CDR1 SGHVS and CDR2 FNYEAQ come from the germline V gene. CDR3 length: 16 amino acids.

V gene TRBV6-5 combines with J gene TRBJ2-2; D may correspond to TRBD1 or TRBD2 (5 bases each). There are 15 residues in the CDR3. The germline V gene has CDR1 MNHEY and CDR2 SVGAGI. V dropped 0 bases and J dropped 7 bases, with 12 bases sitting between them. This CDR3 reads CASSYSLGTGGELFF. CDR3 sequence (DNA): TGTGCCAGCAGTTACTCTCTTGGGACGGGCGGGGAGCTGTTTTTT.